The 11 T cell receptor beta chains below were found in one sample sequenced in a study of technical replicates of blood from several donors. Clones were sequenced by immunoSEQ multiplex PCR, and TCRdb holds only the in-frame ones, with some missing. Among approximately 81,000 clones, approximately 97% were seen once, and the ten largest hold around 0.2%. Sequenced input: T cells isolated from PBMCs. These receptors originate from a human donor in good health.

The V call is TRBV15, the J call TRBJ2-7; 8 bases line up with TRBD2. The CDR3 is made up of 17 amino acids. Germline V gene data show CDR1 as LNHNV and CDR2 as YYDKDF (reference sequence). Germline trimming cut 0 bases from V and 0 bases from J; bases unmatched to any gene: 7. The CDR3 reads CATSRDITSGYSYEQYF. CDR3 coding DNA: TGTGCCACCAGCAGAGATATAACTAGCGGATACTCCTACGAGCAGTACTTC.

The CDR3 DNA follows: TGTGCCAGTAAGGACCAGGGTTGGGAAGAGACCCAGTACTTC. This codes for CASKDQGWEETQYF. The chain joins TRBV19 to TRBJ2-5, with a possible D match to TRBD1 (5 bases). V lost 7 bases, J lost 3 bases, and 15 bases lay in between. The CDR3 loop spans 14 amino acids. CDR1 is LNHDA, CDR2 SQIVND, per germline (reference sequence).

The chain is built from TRBV18 and TRBJ2-1; maybe TRBD1 (6 bases). Trimming pared 5 bases from V and 8 bases from J, leaving 16 bases between. The CDR3 contains 14 residues. CDR1 KGHSH and CDR2 LQKENI come from the germline V gene. The CDR3: CASSTRTGTDEQFF. The CDR3 DNA sequence: TGTGCCAGCTCAACCAGAACAGGGACGGATGAGCAGTTCTTC.

CDR3 region: CASSFVTNTGELFF. The CDR3 bases are TGTGCCAGCAGCTTCGTAACAAACACCGGGGAGCTGTTTTTT. This chain uses TRBV11-2 with TRBJ2-2, with no clear D. Trimming took 3 bases from V and 2 from J, leaving 7 bases between them. Germline assignment: CDR1 SGHAT and CDR2 FQNNGV. There are 14 residues in the CDR3.

The rearrangement joins TRBV2 to TRBJ1-2, with D unresolved. This CDR3 contains 13 residues. V gave up 7 bases and J gave up 3 bases, with 12 bases separating them. The germline CDR1 and CDR2 sequences are SNHLY and FYNNEI. CDR3 coding DNA: TGTGCCAGCAACGAGCCAGGCGACTATGGCTACACCTTC. It codes for CASNEPGDYGYTF.

V and J are TRBV7-9 and TRBJ2-4; D is ambiguous. Per germline, CDR1 SEHNR and CDR2 FQNEAQ (reference sequence). V lost 4 bases, J lost 3 bases, and 13 bases lay in between. The CDR3 sequence is 15 residues long. The CDR3 here is CASSSRDLGKNIQYF. CDR3 sequence (DNA): TGTGCCAGCAGCTCCCGTGACTTGGGCAAAAACATTCAGTACTTC.

This chain joins TRBV7-8 and TRBJ1-5; perhaps TRBD1 as D (6 bases). CDR3 length: 15 amino acids. The germline V gene encodes CDR1 SGHVS and CDR2 FQNEAQ. V was pared by 7 bases and J by 4 bases, with 17 bases between. The CDR3 sequence is CASTQGTRRNQPQHF. CDR3 coding DNA: TGTGCCAGCACCCAGGGGACTAGGAGGAATCAGCCCCAGCATTTT.

The V and J genes are TRBV5-1 and TRBJ1-4, with 7 bases fitting TRBD1. This CDR3 region has 15 residues. Trimming took 0 bases from V and 7 from J; bases not matched to a gene: 6. Germline CDR1 reads SGHRS; CDR2 reads YFSETQ. The CDR3: CASSLGVRQGEKLFF. As DNA, the CDR3 is TGCGCCAGCAGCTTGGGAGTCCGACAGGGTGAAAAACTGTTTTTT.

The chain uses TRBV10-1 and TRBJ1-2; a possible D gene is TRBD1 (5 bases). The V gene's germline CDR1 is WNHNN and CDR2 SYGVQD (reference sequence). Trimming left V 3 bases short and J 2 bases short, with 7 bases between. CDR3 size: 13 residues. CDR3 bases: TGCGCCAGCAGTGAACGACAGAACTATGGCTACACCTTC. This encodes CASSERQNYGYTF.

This chain joins TRBV5-8 and TRBJ2-3; no definite D call. CDR3 size: 11 residues. V was pared by 5 bases and J by 5 bases, with 6 bases between. Germline V CDR1 and CDR2: SGHTS, YDEGEE. The chain's CDR3 is CASSHGDTQYF. The DNA for the CDR3 is TGTGCCAGCAGTCACGGAGATACGCAGTATTTT.

The V call is TRBV5-1, the J call TRBJ1-4; D is unresolved. Germline V gene data show CDR1 as SGHRS and CDR2 as YFSETQ. The ends were cut back, 3 bases at V and 7 bases at J, with 10 bases in the middle. This CDR3 has 13 amino acids. The CDR3 DNA follows: TGCGCCAGCAGCTGGGATGAGGGTGAAAAACTGTTTTTT. Protein product: CASSWDEGEKLFF.